This T cell receptor beta chain was recovered during a study of blood T cells in healthy people across ages. General study findings and limits: TCR beta diversity correlated strongly with naive T cell percentage. Researchers judged that diversity estimates from one million T cells fell short of true values.

Between the trimmed V and J ends, which lost 5 bases and 5 bases, there was a span of 14 bases. This CDR3 region has 14 residues. Germline V gene lookup returns CDR1 MGHDK and CDR2 SYGVNS. Using a J-beta primer mix together with a sample-barcoded 5' primer, a second PCR was run for roughly 7 to 12 cycles. TCRdb fed the 5' RACE reads into MiXCR, producing one record per CDR3 protein. Among around 970,000 distinct CDR3 sequences listed, roughly half were seen once. A word on this clonotype: No antigen is known for it.

At least 6.5 million PBMCs were isolated per sample. Each sample provided at least 5.5 micrograms of extracted total RNA. This clonotype originated in a woman aged 55-70 years in good health. The chain recombines TRBV25-1 with TRBJ2-3, with D possibly TRBD2 on 6 matching bases. Sequences were obtained from blood. The CDR3 reads CASSRGGIGDTQYF. CDR3 DNA: TGTGCCAGCAGTAGGGGCGGGATTGGAGATACGCAGTATTTT.